A single sample is the source of the 14 T cell receptor beta chains below, sequenced in a study of beta chain features in type 1 diabetes. Investigators reverse transcribed all isolated RNA, so they sequenced expressed TCRB transcripts. This table comes from immunoSEQ multiplex PCR, and its TCRdb copy is limited to in-frame clones, with some not included. Of 100,000 to 150,000 clones in the sample, 9% were seen once. General study results and limits: TCRB CDR3 length was moderately but significantly reduced in all four CD4+ subsets of Type 1 diabetes patients.

For these receptors, no antigen is known. The sample was central memory CD4+ T cells from blood. The receptors come from a man under 40 with type 1 diabetes.

This clone was seen a handful of times. V usage is TRBV28 and J usage is TRBJ1-5, with a tentative D call TRBD1 (6 bases). The CDR3 has 16 residues. Between the trimmed V and J ends, which lost 7 bases and 4 bases, there was a span of 20 bases. From germline, CDR1 is MDHEN and CDR2 SYDVKM. CDR3 nucleotides: TGTGCCAGCAAACCTCTTGGGGGGGCCGTGAATCAGCCCCAGCATTTT. Its translation: CASKPLGGAVNQPQHF.

This clone has more than one count but fewer than ten. This specimen includes other DNA sequences encoding the same CDR3. The rearrangement links TRBV5-1 to TRBJ2-1; possibly TRBD1 for D (6 bases). V lost 4 bases and J lost 6, with 8 bases in between. This CDR3 region has 12 residues. Per germline, CDR1 SGHRS and CDR2 YFSETQ. The CDR3 is CASSVQGNEQFF. Written as DNA, the CDR3 is TGCGCCAGCAGCGTACAGGGCAATGAGCAGTTCTTC.

V is TRBV29-1 and J is TRBJ2-3, with a possible D match to TRBD2 (6 bases). Germline CDR1 and CDR2: SQVTM and ANQGSEA. Trimming cost V 4 bases and J 0 bases, with 11 bases left between them. CDR3 length equals 14 residues. The CDR3 loop is CSVAVADSTDTQYF. The CDR3 DNA sequence: TGCAGCGTTGCCGTAGCGGATAGCACAGATACGCAGTATTTT.

V and J are TRBV6-5 and TRBJ2-2; D unresolved. Trimming shortened V by 5 bases and J by 0 bases, and 10 bases separated the two germline ends. Looked up from germline, CDR1 is MNHEY and CDR2 is SVGAGI. The CDR3 spans 15 residues. The CDR3 DNA reads as TGTGCCAGCAGTGCACAGACCTCGAACACCGGGGAGCTGTTTTTT. It is translated as CASSAQTSNTGELFF.

V and J are TRBV9 and TRBJ2-5, with 16 bases that match TRBD2. Germline loops: CDR1 SGDLS, CDR2 YYNGEE. Trimming removed 2 bases from V and 5 bases from J; junction bases left unmatched: 3. This CDR3 region has 16 residues. CDR3 residues: CASSVGTSGGAETQYF. CDR3 coding DNA: TGTGCCAGCAGCGTTGGGACTAGCGGGGGGGCGGAGACCCAGTACTTC.

The CDR3 here is CASRETGSGNQPQHF. CDR3 coding DNA: TGTGCCAGCAGGGAAACAGGGTCGGGCAATCAGCCCCAGCATTTT. The chain recombines TRBV6-5 with TRBJ1-5, with D maybe TRBD1 (6 bases). This CDR3 is 15 amino acids long. Between the trimmed V and J ends, which lost 6 bases and 2 bases, there was a span of 14 bases. CDR1 MNHEY and CDR2 SVGAGI come from the germline V gene.

In this sample, this clone turned up a few times. This chain joins TRBV7-9 and TRBJ1-2; D is ambiguous. The CDR3 is 15 residues long. The V gene lost 1 base and the J gene lost 8 bases, with 17 bases spanning the gap. The germline CDR1 and CDR2 sequences are SEHNR and FQNEAQ (reference sequence). As DNA, the CDR3 is TGTGCCAGCAGCTTAGACGCGGGAGCTATACGAGGCTACACCTTC. The encoded protein is CASSLDAGAIRGYTF.

The rearrangement uses TRBV19 and TRBJ2-6; TRBD1 might be the D (6 bases). Trimming shortened V by 1 base and J by 0 bases, and 13 bases separated the two germline ends. The CDR3 consists of 18 residues. Germline-derived CDR1 and CDR2 are LNHDA and SQIVND (reference sequence). This chain's CDR3 is CASSIGSTGTSGANVLTF. The DNA of the CDR3 is TGTGCCAGTAGTATAGGTTCGACAGGAACCTCTGGGGCCAACGTCCTGACTTTC.

The chain recombines TRBV9 with TRBJ2-3, with TRBD2 matching over 7 bases. This CDR3 comprises 15 residues. Germline lookup yields CDR1 SGDLS and CDR2 YYNGEE. V lost 7 bases, J lost 1 base, and 9 bases stayed unmatched. CDR3 in DNA: TGTGCCAGCGGCAGTGGGGGGGGTGGCACAGATACGCAGTATTTT. Translating gives CASGSGGGGTDTQYF.

This clone was seen just once. This chain links TRBV2 with TRBJ2-1, with 12 positions matching TRBD2. V lost 6 bases to trimming and J lost 11 bases; unmatched junction nucleotides: 11. The CDR3 spans 15 residues. The germline gives CDR1 SNHLY, CDR2 FYNNEI. The CDR3 coding sequence is TGTGCCAGCAGCCTCTCTAGCGGGGGGGCCTCTAAGCAGTTCTTC. Residues: CASSLSSGGASKQFF.

This clone was seen a handful of times. The rearrangement links TRBV10-3 to TRBJ1-2; D gene unclear. This CDR3 has 14 amino acids. CDR1 is ENHRY, CDR2 SYGVKD, per germline. V shed 6 bases and J shed 4 bases, with 15 bases lying between them. CDR3 bases: TGTGCCATCAGGCCCTGGACGGACTCCTATGGCTACACCTTC. Translated: CAIRPWTDSYGYTF.

The chain is built from TRBV4-1 and TRBJ1-1, with 7 bases lining up with TRBD1. With 3 bases clipped from V and 1 base from J, the junction kept 5 bases outside the gene matches. This CDR3 spans 15 amino acids. Germline V CDR1 and CDR2: MGHRA, YSYEKL. In nucleotides, the CDR3 is TGCGCCAGCAGCCATCACAGGGGCGCGAACACTGAAGCTTTCTTT. Protein sequence: CASSHHRGANTEAFF.

In its sample, this clone was seen a few times. This rearrangement joins TRBV19 to TRBJ1-5, with D perhaps matching TRBD1 (5 bases). The V gene's germline CDR1 is LNHDA and CDR2 SQIVND (reference sequence). The V and J ends lost 5 bases and 6 bases respectively, with 20 bases between them. The CDR3 runs 16 residues. The CDR3 coding sequence is TGTGCCAGTAGTTTCGGTGGCAGGGCGATTGGTCAGCCCCAGCATTTT. It encodes CASSFGGRAIGQPQHF. The full variable domain, in which reference TRBV19 and TRBJ1-5 provide the parts outside the CDR3, is DGGITQSPKYLFRKEGQNVTLSCEQNLNHDAMYWYRQDPGQGLRLIYYSQIVNDFQKGDIAEGYSVSREKKESFPLTVTSAQKNPTAFYLCASSFGGRAIGQPQHFGDGTRLSIL.

V usage is TRBV5-4 and J usage is TRBJ2-5; the D gene is possibly TRBD2 (5 bases). This CDR3 is built from 13 residues. The germline V and J ends were trimmed by 4 bases and 5 bases, with 12 bases remaining between them. From germline, CDR1 is SGHNT and CDR2 YYREEE (reference sequence). CDR3 residues: CASSTRVGETQYF. The CDR3 DNA reads as TGTGCCAGCAGCACGAGGGTAGGCGAGACCCAGTACTTC.